This T cell receptor (beta chain) was observed in a study of human T cells and chemical hapten exposure. Study as a whole: An area of 2 cm by approximately 2 cm on upper inner arm skin received 2% DPC for sensitization. Throughout a study of about 24 weeks, patients underwent weekly scalp administration of diphenylcyclopropenone doses.

Library construction involved attaching unique molecular identifiers to individual cDNA molecules, which allowed quantitative, reproducible TCR counting. How the authors handled the data: Counting gave a median of around 90,000 TCRs per sample, with values ranging from about 20,000 to 750,000. TCRdb fed the RACE reads into MiXCR, producing one record per CDR3 protein. The authors' filters were not applied to this entry. This sample has tens of thousands of distinct CDR3 sequences; 9.6% occur once, and the top ten carry roughly 3.5%. Stated time point: pre-sensitization, week 0. Described treatment: therapeutic diphenylcyclopropenone sensitization with weekly scalp DPC. This clonotype was seen repeatedly, ten times or more. Germline CDR1 SQVTM, CDR2 ANQGSEA. Germline trimming cut 6 bases from V and 9 bases from J; bases unmatched to any gene: 8. The CDR3 covers 13 residues.

The sequence came from a woman aged 40-49 years with alopecia areata. Some clones in this sample may be carry-over from other donors' samples. The gene calls are TRBV29-1 and TRBJ2-1; 10 nucleotides line up with TRBD2. This specimen was whole blood, taken in connection with sensitization to the hapten diphenylcyclopropenone (DPC). This chain's CDR3 is CSVLPGLAAEQFF. CDR3 nucleotide sequence: TGCAGCGTCCTGCCCGGACTAGCGGCTGAGCAGTTCTTC.